The present entry profiles one T cell receptor (beta chain) with its context. Its target antigen remains unknown. Per-nucleotide qualities are absent, and no much larger clonotype sits a single base away. The immunoSEQ Assay, a bias-controlled multiplex PCR, was used to amplify TCRbeta CDR3 regions from genomic DNA. The original pipeline was this. Within the assay, amplification of reference gene primers was used to estimate how many nucleated cells each sample contained. To quantify the absolute abundance of each unique TCRbeta CDR3 rearrangement, sequence reads were collapsed and filtered. For each sample, productive Simpson clonality was calculated as the square root of Simpson's diversity index across productive rearrangements. TCRdb retrieved this table from immuneACCESS and kept in-frame rearrangements only. Not all clones are present; in checked studies, unresolved V genes account for under half, and no reason is known for the remainder. That table gives V, J and clone size, and the DNA gave D and trimming. The sample table records 200,000 to 250,000 clones; under 95% of these occur just once. 0.95% to 1.5% of the sample is held by the ten biggest clonotypes.

The CDR3, cysteine through phenylalanine, is 17 amino acids long. The retained sequence is limited to the CDR3, 51 bases, with the frame set at the first base. V is cut by 0 bases and J by 5 bases, and the space between the germline ends is 18 bases. Sequences SGHTS (CDR1) and YDEGEE (CDR2) are obtained from the germline V gene. The data were taken from a study of blood T cell repertoires in COVID-19 (dated by TCRdb to about 2020). Background on the whole study: Samples covering the acute and convalescent phases of COVID-19 were provided by collaborators in the United States, Italy and Spain. Subjects who had been exposed to COVID-19, were actively infected with it, or had recovered from it provided the deeply sampled blood TCRbeta repertoires that made up the dataset. Nearly every sample came with metadata listing a de-identified subject ID, COVID-19 status, age in years and sex. The samples were drawn from the first 160 participants of the ongoing ImmuneRACE study and from under 1,500 subjects provided by 6 global collaborators. Where available, HLA class I and class II types were taken from metadata supplied by the sample provider and were not determined by assay-based typing. The material from the prospective study consisted of cDNA or gDNA derived from T cells, B-cell-depleted T cells, or PBMCs. The repertoires were released in a freely available public database meant as a resource for research on the immune response to SARS-CoV-2.

The full study reports these points: The amount of clinical and demographic metadata varied by source and participant and was provided uncurated.

Each collaborating institution followed its own protocols to collect whole blood in K2EDTA tubes. For TCRbeta analysis, collaborators shipped samples as frozen whole blood, isolated PBMCs, or DNA extracted from either of those sample types. The TCR sequence derives from a man aged 30 to 39 with acute or convalescent COVID-19. The chain is encoded by TRBV5-8 joined to TRBJ1-5; tentative D gene TRBD1, with 6 bases matching. The sample consisted of peripheral blood. The DNA is TGTGCCAGCAGCTTGGGCCAGGGGCCTTTATTGTATCAGCCCCAGCATTTT. Translation gives CASSLGQGPLLYQPQHF. The CDR3, completed at both ends by the reference TRBV5-8 and TRBJ1-5 genes, gives the full variable domain EAGVTQSPTHLIKTRGQQATLRCSPISGHTSVYWYQQALGLGLQFLLWYDEGEERNRGNFPPRFSGRQFPNYSSELNVNALELEDSALYLCASSLGQGPLLYQPQHFGDGTRLSIL.